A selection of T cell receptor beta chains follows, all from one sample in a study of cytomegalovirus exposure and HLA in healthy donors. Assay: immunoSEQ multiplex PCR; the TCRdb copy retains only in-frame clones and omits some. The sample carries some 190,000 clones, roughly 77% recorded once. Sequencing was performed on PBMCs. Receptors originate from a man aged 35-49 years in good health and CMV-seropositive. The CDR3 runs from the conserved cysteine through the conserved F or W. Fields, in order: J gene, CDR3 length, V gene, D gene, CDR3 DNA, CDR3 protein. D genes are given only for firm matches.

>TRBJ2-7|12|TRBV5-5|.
TGTGCCAGCAGCTTGGCTCCTCGCGAGCAGTACTTC
CASSLAPREQYF
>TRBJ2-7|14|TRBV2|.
TGTGCCAACAGTTCCCACAGGGAAAGAGGCGAGCAGTACTTC
CANSSHRERGEQYF
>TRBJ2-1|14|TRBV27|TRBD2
TGTGCCAGCAGATTAGCGGGATTTCACAATGAGCAGTTCTTC
CASRLAGFHNEQFF
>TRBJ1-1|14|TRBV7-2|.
TGTGCCAGCAGCCGCGGGGGGAGTAACACTGAAGCTTTCTTT
CASSRGGSNTEAFF
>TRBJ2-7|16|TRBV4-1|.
TGCGCCAGCAGCCAGAGCTTTACAGGGAGCTCCTACGAGCAGTACTTC
CASSQSFTGSSYEQYF
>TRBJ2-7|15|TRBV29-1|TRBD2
TGCAGCGTTGTGAGCGGGAGGGCCTTCGGGAACGAGCAGTACTTC
CSVVSGRAFGNEQYF
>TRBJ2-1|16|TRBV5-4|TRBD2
TGTGCCAGCAGCTTGGAGAATCGGGGGGGCCGCAATGAGCAGTTCTTC
CASSLENRGGRNEQFF
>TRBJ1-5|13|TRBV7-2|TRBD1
TGTGCCAGCAGCTTGGGACAGAATCAGCCCCAGCATTTT
CASSLGQNQPQHF
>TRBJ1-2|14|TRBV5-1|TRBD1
TGTGCCAGCAGTCCTACCGGGACAGGCCGTGGCTACACCTTC
CASSPTGTGRGYTF
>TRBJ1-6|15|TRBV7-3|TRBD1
TGTGCCAGCAGCGAGGGACAGGGGGTCAATTCACCCCTCCACTTT
CASSEGQGVNSPLHF